The entry below gives a single T cell receptor (beta chain) sequence along with its context. Its antigen is currently unknown. Other DNA sequences in the sample encode the same CDR3. The source of the sample is a study of cytomegalovirus exposure and HLA in healthy donors. Germline loops: CDR1 SGDLS, CDR2 YYNGEE. J lost 4 bases, V lost 5 bases, and 8 bases had no gene match. The CDR3 extends over 14 amino acids. The study ran its PCR with 60 Vbeta and 13 Jbeta primers. Measured with immunoSEQ multiplex PCR; TCRdb has only the in-frame clones, and not every one. This sample carries over 100,000 clones, with 1.5% to 2% going to the ten biggest clones. The study's findings and limits: Information on immune exposure was restricted to one variable (CMV serostatus).

This TCR was recovered from a man between 18 and 35 years old in good health and CMV-seronegative. The V gene is TRBV9, the J gene TRBJ1-1; 7 nucleotides line up with TRBD1. What was sequenced was PBMCs. The DNA of the CDR3 is TGTGCCAGCAGTCCAGGGGGTTCAGGCACTGAAGCTTTCTTT. Residues: CASSPGGSGTEAFF.